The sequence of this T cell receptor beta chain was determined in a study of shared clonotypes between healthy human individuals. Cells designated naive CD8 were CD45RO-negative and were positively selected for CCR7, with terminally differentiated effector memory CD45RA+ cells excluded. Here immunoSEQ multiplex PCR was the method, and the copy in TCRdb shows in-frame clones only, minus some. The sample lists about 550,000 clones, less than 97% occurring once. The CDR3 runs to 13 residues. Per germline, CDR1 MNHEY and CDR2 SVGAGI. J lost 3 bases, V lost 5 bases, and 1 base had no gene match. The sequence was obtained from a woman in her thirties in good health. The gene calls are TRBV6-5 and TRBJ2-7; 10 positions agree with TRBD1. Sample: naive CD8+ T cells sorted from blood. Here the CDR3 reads CASSGDRGYEQYF. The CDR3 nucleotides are TGTGCCAGCAGTGGGGACAGGGGCTACGAGCAGTACTTC.